This T cell receptor beta chain was observed in a study of technical replicates of blood from a handful of donors. The repertoire was sequenced with immunoSEQ multiplex PCR; TCRdb's copy has only in-frame clones and lacks some. The sample records around 79,000 clones, around 90% being singletons. V was clipped by 4 bases and J by 5 bases; unmatched bases: 11. The V gene's germline CDR1 is SGHRS and CDR2 YFSETQ. This CDR3 has 17 amino acids. This receptor was taken from a human donor in good health. Some clones in this sample may be carry-over from other donors' samples. This chain links TRBV5-1 with TRBJ2-2; 10 bases agree with TRBD1. Sequencing was performed on T cells isolated from PBMCs. CDR3 DNA: TGCGCCAGCAGCATAATCCCGGGACAGGGGCGAACCGGGGAGCTGTTTTTT. This gives the protein CASSIIPGQGRTGELFF.